This T cell receptor beta chain came from a study of shared clonotypes between healthy human individuals. Study-wide results and limits: Genetic and exposure-history diversity was limited by the small donor number.

The germline V gene encodes CDR1 SGHTA and CDR2 FQGNSA. The CDR3 length is 15 residues. V gave up 2 bases and J gave up 2 bases; unmatched junction bases: 3. On this clone: Its antigen is as yet unknown.

Sequencing was performed with immunoSEQ multiplex PCR; in TCRdb, only in-frame clones are kept and a portion is missing. The table has 80,000 to 100,000 clones, about 70% seen once. The sequenced sample consisted of memory CD8+ T cells sorted from blood. Subset here: CD45RO+ cells pooled with CCR7-negative TemRA cells. The TCR sequence derives from a man aged 25 to 40 in good health. V usage is TRBV7-2 and J usage is TRBJ2-1; 7 bases agree with TRBD1. The CDR3 DNA is TGTGCCAGCAGCTTATCGACAGGGCCCTACAATGAGCAGTTCTTC. This encodes CASSLSTGPYNEQFF.